These T cell receptor beta chains were read from a single sample in a study of T cell responses to AZD1222 COVID-19 vaccine. Method: immunoSEQ multiplex PCR; TCRdb's copy keeps in-frame clones and lacks some. The profile covers approximately 150,000 clones, with more than 80% appearing a single time and under 4% taken by the ten largest. The sample in question was peripheral blood, obtained 28 days after the second AZD1222 dose. These receptor sequences come from an adult who received the AZD1222 COVID-19 vaccine. CDR3s include the opening cysteine and the closing phenylalanine or tryptophan. The order of the fields is CDR3 DNA, CDR3 protein, V gene, J gene, clone size, D gene, CDR3 length. D genes are given only for firm matches. The size field is filled for only some rows; it gives once, few, many or a size class.

cdr3_nt: TGTGCCAGCAGTCTGGGGGGTAACACTGAAGCTTTCTTT
cdr3_aa: CASSLGGNTEAFF
v_call: TRBV27
j_call: TRBJ1-1
clone_size: .
d_call: .
cdr3_length: 13

cdr3_nt: TGTGCCAGCTCGTCCAAAGGGGGAGATACTGAAGCTTTCTTT
cdr3_aa: CASSSKGGDTEAFF
v_call: TRBV18
j_call: TRBJ1-1
clone_size: few
d_call: .
cdr3_length: 14

cdr3_nt: TGTGCCAGCAGTTACTCCGGCAGGGGCTCTGGAAACACCATATATTTT
cdr3_aa: CASSYSGRGSGNTIYF
v_call: TRBV6-5
j_call: TRBJ1-3
clone_size: .
d_call: .
cdr3_length: 16

cdr3_nt: TGCGCCAGCAGCCGAGGAGGAGGGGGAGAGACTGAAGCTTTCTTT
cdr3_aa: CASSRGGGGETEAFF
v_call: TRBV5-1
j_call: TRBJ1-1
clone_size: .
d_call: .
cdr3_length: 15

cdr3_nt: TGTGCCAGCATCAACGGGGCCCAGGGGGCCTACGAGCAGTACTTC
cdr3_aa: CASINGAQGAYEQYF
v_call: TRBV6-6
j_call: TRBJ2-7
clone_size: .
d_call: TRBD1
cdr3_length: 15

cdr3_nt: TGTGCCATCAGAGGACAGACTGGCGGGGACACTGAAGCTTTCTTT
cdr3_aa: CAIRGQTGGDTEAFF
v_call: TRBV10-3
j_call: TRBJ1-1
clone_size: once
d_call: .
cdr3_length: 15

cdr3_nt: TGTGCTAGTGTAGCCGGGACAGGACAATATGGCTACACCTTC
cdr3_aa: CASVAGTGQYGYTF
v_call: TRBV12-5
j_call: TRBJ1-2
clone_size: .
d_call: TRBD1
cdr3_length: 14

cdr3_nt: TGTGCCAGCAGAGCCGGGCCTACCTACGAGCAGTACTTC
cdr3_aa: CASRAGPTYEQYF
v_call: TRBV6-5
j_call: TRBJ2-7
clone_size: once
d_call: .
cdr3_length: 13

cdr3_nt: TGTGCCAGCAGCCCCCCGGGCCCCAGGGAGACCCAGTACTTC
cdr3_aa: CASSPPGPRETQYF
v_call: TRBV13
j_call: TRBJ2-5
clone_size: .
d_call: .
cdr3_length: 14

cdr3_nt: TGTGCCAGCAGCTTAGCGGGGACCGCGCCTGAGCAGTTCTTC
cdr3_aa: CASSLAGTAPEQFF
v_call: TRBV7-2
j_call: TRBJ2-1
clone_size: .
d_call: .
cdr3_length: 14

cdr3_nt: TGTGCCAGCAGTGAAGGGGACTCGCTGGAGCAGTACTTC
cdr3_aa: CASSEGDSLEQYF
v_call: TRBV6-1
j_call: TRBJ2-7
clone_size: .
d_call: .
cdr3_length: 13

cdr3_nt: TGTGCCAGCCGGCCGGGGGCACCTCTCTACGAGCAGTACTTC
cdr3_aa: CASRPGAPLYEQYF
v_call: TRBV6-5
j_call: TRBJ2-7
clone_size: .
d_call: .
cdr3_length: 14

cdr3_nt: TGCGCCAGCAGCTTGGCTGGAAACAATGAGCAGTTCTTC
cdr3_aa: CASSLAGNNEQFF
v_call: TRBV5-1
j_call: TRBJ2-1
clone_size: .
d_call: .
cdr3_length: 13

cdr3_nt: TGTGCCAGCTCACCACCGGGAGGTCCAGATACGCAGTATTTT
cdr3_aa: CASSPPGGPDTQYF
v_call: TRBV18
j_call: TRBJ2-3
clone_size: .
d_call: .
cdr3_length: 14

cdr3_nt: TGTGCCAGTAGTGCGACAGTATTCTCTGGAAACACCATATATTTT
cdr3_aa: CASSATVFSGNTIYF
v_call: TRBV19
j_call: TRBJ1-3
clone_size: .
d_call: .
cdr3_length: 15

cdr3_nt: TGTGCCTGGAGTGTAAGGGCTAGCGGTTACAATGAGCAGTTCTTC
cdr3_aa: CAWSVRASGYNEQFF
v_call: TRBV30
j_call: TRBJ2-1
clone_size: .
d_call: TRBD2
cdr3_length: 15

cdr3_nt: TGCGCCAGCAGCCGAAATACAGTTCAAGAGACCCAGTACTTC
cdr3_aa: CASSRNTVQETQYF
v_call: TRBV5-1
j_call: TRBJ2-5
clone_size: .
d_call: .
cdr3_length: 14

cdr3_nt: TGTGCCAGCGGGCTGACACCTTATAGCAATCAGCCCCAGCATTTT
cdr3_aa: CASGLTPYSNQPQHF
v_call: TRBV27
j_call: TRBJ1-5
clone_size: few
d_call: .
cdr3_length: 15

cdr3_nt: TGCGCCAGCAGCTCCGCTGGCGGTTACAATGAGCAGTTCTTC
cdr3_aa: CASSSAGGYNEQFF
v_call: TRBV5-1
j_call: TRBJ2-1
clone_size: once
d_call: .
cdr3_length: 14

cdr3_nt: TGTGCCAGTAGTATTTCTGGACCATACGGCTACACCTTC
cdr3_aa: CASSISGPYGYTF
v_call: TRBV19
j_call: TRBJ1-2
clone_size: .
d_call: .
cdr3_length: 13

cdr3_nt: TGTGCCAGCAGTAGCCTTCCGGGACAGGTCCCAGATACGCAGTATTTT
cdr3_aa: CASSSLPGQVPDTQYF
v_call: TRBV6-6
j_call: TRBJ2-3
clone_size: .
d_call: TRBD1
cdr3_length: 16

cdr3_nt: TGTGCCAGCAGCGGCTCTACAGAGAATGGCTACACCTTC
cdr3_aa: CASSGSTENGYTF
v_call: TRBV6-5
j_call: TRBJ1-2
clone_size: .
d_call: .
cdr3_length: 13

cdr3_nt: TGTGCCAGCAGCCCAGGGACCCCTGGGCAGTTCTTC
cdr3_aa: CASSPGTPGQFF
v_call: TRBV11-1
j_call: TRBJ2-1
clone_size: .
d_call: .
cdr3_length: 12

cdr3_nt: TGTGCCAGCGAGGCGGGTGCGGGAAACACCATATATTTT
cdr3_aa: CASEAGAGNTIYF
v_call: TRBV6-5
j_call: TRBJ1-3
clone_size: .
d_call: .
cdr3_length: 13

cdr3_nt: TGCGCCAGCAGCCCGTGGTGGACGGAGGACACTGAAGCTTTCTTT
cdr3_aa: CASSPWWTEDTEAFF
v_call: TRBV4-1
j_call: TRBJ1-1
clone_size: .
d_call: .
cdr3_length: 15

cdr3_nt: TGTGCCAGCAGTGAAGTCAGGGGTTCGTACAATGAGCAGTTCTTC
cdr3_aa: CASSEVRGSYNEQFF
v_call: TRBV2
j_call: TRBJ2-1
clone_size: .
d_call: .
cdr3_length: 15

cdr3_nt: TGTGCCAGTAGTACGACAGGGGTGACCAATGAGCAGTTCTTC
cdr3_aa: CASSTTGVTNEQFF
v_call: TRBV19
j_call: TRBJ2-1
clone_size: .
d_call: TRBD1
cdr3_length: 14

cdr3_nt: TGTGCCAGTAGTACCCCTACTAGCGGGAGTAGGAACGAGCAGTACTTC
cdr3_aa: CASSTPTSGSRNEQYF
v_call: TRBV19
j_call: TRBJ2-7
clone_size: .
d_call: TRBD2
cdr3_length: 16

cdr3_nt: TGTGCCAGCAGTGAAGCTTTCTTT
cdr3_aa: CASSEAFF
v_call: TRBV28
j_call: TRBJ1-1
clone_size: .
d_call: .
cdr3_length: 8

cdr3_nt: TGTGCCAGCACCCTTCTACCGGGACTGGACGAGCAGTACTTC
cdr3_aa: CASTLLPGLDEQYF
v_call: TRBV7-2
j_call: TRBJ2-7
clone_size: .
d_call: .
cdr3_length: 14

cdr3_nt: TGTGCCAGCAGAGCAGTACCACCTCTCAATGGTGAAGCTTTCTTT
cdr3_aa: CASRAVPPLNGEAFF
v_call: TRBV2
j_call: TRBJ1-1
clone_size: .
d_call: .
cdr3_length: 15

cdr3_nt: TGCGCCAGCAGTGAGCCGACACCTATCTATGGCTACACCTTC
cdr3_aa: CASSEPTPIYGYTF
v_call: TRBV10-2
j_call: TRBJ1-2
clone_size: .
d_call: .
cdr3_length: 14

cdr3_nt: TGTGCCAGCAGCGTAGGTGTCGGTCCTTACAATGAGCAGTTCTTC
cdr3_aa: CASSVGVGPYNEQFF
v_call: TRBV9
j_call: TRBJ2-1
clone_size: .
d_call: .
cdr3_length: 15

cdr3_nt: TGCGCCAGCAGCTTGGACGTCGAGGGGGACAAACTGTTTTTT
cdr3_aa: CASSLDVEGDKLFF
v_call: TRBV5-1
j_call: TRBJ1-4
clone_size: .
d_call: .
cdr3_length: 14

cdr3_nt: TGTGCCAGCAGTTCCAGGGGGCCGTCGGGAAACACCATATATTTT
cdr3_aa: CASSSRGPSGNTIYF
v_call: TRBV28
j_call: TRBJ1-3
clone_size: .
d_call: TRBD1
cdr3_length: 15

cdr3_nt: TGTGCCAGCAGCTTAGCGCGGGACAGGACTTACTCTCTACGGAACACTGAAGCTTTCTTT
cdr3_aa: CASSLARDRTYSLRNTEAFF
v_call: TRBV7-2
j_call: TRBJ1-1
clone_size: .
d_call: TRBD1
cdr3_length: 20

cdr3_nt: TGTGCCAGTAGTATCACAGGGGCAGGGTACTACAATGAGCAGTTCTTC
cdr3_aa: CASSITGAGYYNEQFF
v_call: TRBV19
j_call: TRBJ2-1
clone_size: .
d_call: TRBD1
cdr3_length: 16

cdr3_nt: TGTGCCATCAGTGAGTCGGCGATTGAAGCTTTCTTT
cdr3_aa: CAISESAIEAFF
v_call: TRBV10-3
j_call: TRBJ1-1
clone_size: .
d_call: .
cdr3_length: 12

cdr3_nt: TGTGCCAGCAGCCGATTACTACAAAGGGTCCAAGAGACCCAGTACTTC
cdr3_aa: CASSRLLQRVQETQYF
v_call: TRBV7-9
j_call: TRBJ2-5
clone_size: .
d_call: .
cdr3_length: 16

cdr3_nt: TGTGCCAGCAGCAACCGGGACAGGGGTCCCTACGAGCAGTACTTC
cdr3_aa: CASSNRDRGPYEQYF
v_call: TRBV5-4
j_call: TRBJ2-7
clone_size: .
d_call: TRBD1
cdr3_length: 15

cdr3_nt: TGTGCCAGCAGTAGTCGTTGGGGACAGATCTCCTACGAGCAGTACTTC
cdr3_aa: CASSSRWGQISYEQYF
v_call: TRBV27
j_call: TRBJ2-7
clone_size: .
d_call: TRBD1
cdr3_length: 16

cdr3_nt: TGTGCCAGTATCCCCTCCGGGAGCTCCTACAATGAGCAGTTCTTC
cdr3_aa: CASIPSGSSYNEQFF
v_call: TRBV19
j_call: TRBJ2-1
clone_size: .
d_call: .
cdr3_length: 15

cdr3_nt: TGTGCCAGCTCCGGGGCAGGGAGGGGAACTGAAGCTTTCTTT
cdr3_aa: CASSGAGRGTEAFF
v_call: TRBV3-1/TRBV3-2
j_call: TRBJ1-1
clone_size: .
d_call: .
cdr3_length: 14

cdr3_nt: TGCGCCAGCAGCTTGGACTGGCCGTGGGGGACAGGGGAGGCGAACACCGGGGAGCTGTTTTTT
cdr3_aa: CASSLDWPWGTGEANTGELFF
v_call: TRBV5-1
j_call: TRBJ2-2
clone_size: .
d_call: TRBD1
cdr3_length: 21

cdr3_nt: TGCGCCAGCAGCCAATCTCCCAGCCCTGGGGCCAACGTCCTGACTTTC
cdr3_aa: CASSQSPSPGANVLTF
v_call: TRBV4-1
j_call: TRBJ2-6
clone_size: .
d_call: .
cdr3_length: 16

cdr3_nt: TGTGCCAGCAGCGGGACGTTGAACACAGATACGCAGTATTTT
cdr3_aa: CASSGTLNTDTQYF
v_call: TRBV28
j_call: TRBJ2-3
clone_size: .
d_call: .
cdr3_length: 14

cdr3_nt: TGTGCCAGCAGATCAGGGAATTCCTATGGCTACACCTTC
cdr3_aa: CASRSGNSYGYTF
v_call: TRBV6-5
j_call: TRBJ1-2
clone_size: .
d_call: .
cdr3_length: 13

cdr3_nt: TGTGCCAGCAGTTATACAACAGGCCGTCGGGGGCCTTCTTACGAGCAGTACTTC
cdr3_aa: CASSYTTGRRGPSYEQYF
v_call: TRBV6-2/TRBV6-3
j_call: TRBJ2-7
clone_size: .
d_call: .
cdr3_length: 18

cdr3_nt: TGTGCCAGCACCGGGAGGACCTACGAGCAGTACTTC
cdr3_aa: CASTGRTYEQYF
v_call: TRBV5-6
j_call: TRBJ2-7
clone_size: .
d_call: TRBD2
cdr3_length: 12

cdr3_nt: TGTGCCAGCAGTTACTCCGCGCGTGATACGCAGTATTTT
cdr3_aa: CASSYSARDTQYF
v_call: TRBV6-5
j_call: TRBJ2-3
clone_size: .
d_call: .
cdr3_length: 13

cdr3_nt: TGTGCCAGTAGTATTCAGGGGGCGAACACTGAAGCTTTCTTT
cdr3_aa: CASSIQGANTEAFF
v_call: TRBV19
j_call: TRBJ1-1
clone_size: few
d_call: TRBD1
cdr3_length: 14

cdr3_nt: TGTGCCAGCAGCTTGACGGGGGCTAGCAGCCAAGAGACCCAGTACTTC
cdr3_aa: CASSLTGASSQETQYF
v_call: TRBV5-5
j_call: TRBJ2-5
clone_size: .
d_call: .
cdr3_length: 16